This T cell receptor beta chain was found in a study of blood T cell repertoires in COVID-19. About the study: PBMCs, B-cell-depleted T cells, or T cells were the source of the cDNA or gDNA that made up the material.

Sequencing used immunoSEQ multiplex PCR; TCRdb keeps in-frame clones, though not all of them. The repertoire holds over 250,000 clones, with 85% to 90% as singletons. The CDR3 is made up of 15 amino acids. With V trimmed by 3 bases and J by 6 bases, 7 bases remained unmatched. Germline CDR1 is MNHEY and CDR2 is SMNVEV (reference sequence). The chain combines TRBV27 with TRBJ1-4; 7 nucleotides align to TRBD1. This clonotype was obtained from a woman in her 50s with COVID-19, enrolled during active disease. Sample: peripheral blood. CDR3 in amino acids: CASSFFLGTDEKLFF. In DNA form, the CDR3 reads TGTGCCAGCAGTTTTTTTCTCGGGACAGATGAAAAACTGTTTTTT.